This TCR beta chain was identified in a study of CD8+CD57+ T cells in acquired aplastic anemia. Study context: Mean yield of DNA from sorted CD4+ and CD8+ cells was about 3.2 ug.

The authors sequenced patients whose flow cytometry had shown CD8+CD57+ cell expansion. Each of the patients presented with severe acquired aplastic anemia. Each patient gave a blood sample that was collected before any therapy had been received. The CDR3 runs 17 residues. Germline lookup yields CDR1 MNHEY and CDR2 SMNVEV (reference sequence). Profiling of TCR beta VDJ combinations and CDR3 sequences used genomic DNA as template. A single record per CDR3 protein comes from TCRdb applying MiXCR to the reads. The sample lists 55,000 to 60,000 distinct CDR3 sequences; approximately 50% were seen once. Of note for this clonotype: This could be a read error, since a much larger clone is one nucleotide away.

The chain couples TRBV27 to TRBJ2-1, with 11 bases fitting TRBD2. The sequence was obtained from a human donor with aplastic anemia. The sample taken for sequencing was sorted CD4+, CD8+, or CD8+CD57+ T cells (not recorded which) from PBMCs. The CDR3 loop is CAGSPSGGSGSYNEQFF. CDR3 in DNA: TGTGCCGGCAGCCCTAGCGGGGGGTCCGGCTCCTACAATGAGCAGTTCTTC.